The next 2 T cell receptor beta chains were all read from a single sample in a study of T-cell reconstitution after alpha-beta-depleted transplantation in children. The TCRbeta library incorporated unique molecular identifiers. TCRdb independently ran MiXCR on the PCR reads; one entry per CDR3 protein. This table holds 500,000 or so distinct CDR3 sequences, 32% found once. The sequencing used PBMCs from the stem cell graft donor, collected from the stem cell graft. The receptors derive from a human donor who donated a stem cell graft to a child with aplastic anemia.

The CDR3, as DNA: TGTGCCACCGCGCCTCTAGCGGGAGTGGTGGACATTCAGTACTTC. Translated, it gives CATAPLAGVVDIQYF. This chain joins TRBV5-5 and TRBJ2-4, with 10 bases matching TRBD2. Germline V CDR1 and CDR2: SGHKS, YYEKEE (reference sequence). This CDR3 is built from 15 residues. V trimming: 9 bases; J trimming: 8 bases; junction bases outside the gene matches: 14.

The chain links TRBV7-3 to TRBJ2-1; unclear D gene. V lost 1 base to trimming and J lost 15 bases, with 10 bases between them. CDR3 length: 11 amino acids. Germline-derived CDR1 and CDR2 are SGHTA and FQGTGA. The CDR3 region has the DNA TGTGCCAGCAGCTTAAGGGCTCCCGGGTTCTTC. This encodes CASSLRAPGFF.